The clone carrying this TCR beta chain appeared a few times. Its antigen remains unidentified. TCRdb used MiXCR to reprocess the reads, holding one entry per CDR3 protein. The sample has a few hundred thousand distinct CDR3 sequences, almost 30% seen once. This entry is derived from a study of T cell repertoires in cytomegalovirus infection. Study as a whole: Recently identified HLA-C-restricted CMV epitopes were used, and well-studied HLA-B-restricted CMV epitopes were used as well.

Regarding the study as a whole: The study found HLA-C-restricted CMV-specific TCR beta clonotypes dominating the ex vivo response. Adding up the frequency of public TCR beta families identified people who carried CMV plus the relevant HLA.

In germline, CDR1 is LNHDA, CDR2 SQIVND (reference sequence). CDR3 length equals 13 residues. V lost 8 bases and J lost 4, with 15 bases in between. The sequences come from cultured PBMCs, collected from culture after CMV antigen stimulation. This receptor was obtained from a human donor in good health (CMV status not recorded). Some clones in this sample may be carry-over from other donors' samples. The chain has TRBV19 and TRBJ2-7, with D possibly being TRBD2 (6 bases). This chain's CDR3 is CASQEEGLYEQYF. The CDR3 DNA follows: TGTGCCAGTCAAGAGGAGGGGTTGTACGAGCAGTACTTC.